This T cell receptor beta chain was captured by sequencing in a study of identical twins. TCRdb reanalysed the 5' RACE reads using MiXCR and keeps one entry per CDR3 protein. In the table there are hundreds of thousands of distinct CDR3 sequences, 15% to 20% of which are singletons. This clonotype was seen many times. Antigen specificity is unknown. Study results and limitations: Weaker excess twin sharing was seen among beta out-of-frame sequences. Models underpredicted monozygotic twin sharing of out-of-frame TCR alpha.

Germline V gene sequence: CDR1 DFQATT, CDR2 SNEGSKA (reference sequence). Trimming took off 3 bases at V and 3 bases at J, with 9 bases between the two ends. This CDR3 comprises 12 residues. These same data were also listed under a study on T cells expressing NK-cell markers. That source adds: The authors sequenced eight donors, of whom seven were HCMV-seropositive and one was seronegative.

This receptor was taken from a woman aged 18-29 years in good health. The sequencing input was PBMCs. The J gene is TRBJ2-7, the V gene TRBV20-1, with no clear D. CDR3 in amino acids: CSASGRSYEQYF. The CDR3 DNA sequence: TGCAGTGCTAGTGGTAGGAGCTACGAGCAGTACTTC.